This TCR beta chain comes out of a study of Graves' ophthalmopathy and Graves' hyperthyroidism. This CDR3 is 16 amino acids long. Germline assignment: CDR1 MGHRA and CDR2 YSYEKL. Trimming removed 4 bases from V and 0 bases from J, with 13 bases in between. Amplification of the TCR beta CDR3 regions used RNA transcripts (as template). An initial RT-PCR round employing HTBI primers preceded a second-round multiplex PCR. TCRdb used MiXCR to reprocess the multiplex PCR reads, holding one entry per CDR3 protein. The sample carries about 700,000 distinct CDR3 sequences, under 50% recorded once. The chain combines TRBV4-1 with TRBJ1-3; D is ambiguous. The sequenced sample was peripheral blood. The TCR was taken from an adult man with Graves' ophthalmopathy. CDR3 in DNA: TGCGCCAGCAGCCCGGAAACACTCGCCTCTGGAAACACCATATATTTT. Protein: CASSPETLASGNTIYF.